This TCR beta chain was obtained from a study of monozygotic twins with cystic fibrosis (dated by TCRdb to the early 2020s). Regarding the complete study: About 3 micrograms of fragmented DNA went through approximately 14 PCR cycles to produce barcoded libraries. Made up mostly of children and adolescents, the cohort included ten female and six male twin pairs ranging in age from about 2.0 to 36.4 years, with a median of roughly 9 years. The study compared TCR beta repertoires within and between 16 monozygotic twin pairs with cystic fibrosis to assess genetic influence on V and J gene usage. Data for three of the twin pairs had already been reported earlier in a different context. Twins were ranked among over a thousand cohort participants for weight-for-height and FEVPerc (FEV1 disease centile) on the day of blood sampling. General study outcomes and caveats: V gene usage was most similar to the co-twin for 13 of 16 pairs, and J usage for 8 of 16 pairs, suggesting genetic constraints. Nucleotide-identical clonotype sharing was significantly higher within monozygotic CF twin pairs than between unrelated CF individuals (P = 0.000026, Mann-Whitney). No association turned up between shared CDR3 numbers and age, concordance or disease severity, and the cohort was small. Simpson clonality was generally low (median around 0.009), which suggests a naive-dominated repertoire, and clonality was higher in the most severely affected patients.

A word on this clone: The specificity of this receptor is unknown. Base qualities were left out, and no much larger clone turns up one base away.

Between the V and J ends, shortened by 4 bases and 9 bases respectively, the junction contains 11 bases. The CDR1 and CDR2 encoded by the germline V gene are SGHDT and YYEEEE. The CDR3 covers 12 residues, taking in both the cysteine and the phenylalanine. Just the 36-base CDR3 DNA is kept, in frame starting at base 1. TCR beta CDR3 regions were amplified by multiplex PCR with the immunoSEQ immune profiling system according to the manufacturer's instructions. An Illumina NextSeq system was used for sequencing. The source study handled its data this way. The immunoSEQ Analyzer platform handled processing of the sequence data, and clonality was calculated by taking the square root of Simpson's index of productive rearrangements. V and J usage similarity was measured by Jensen-Shannon distance, and CDR3 generation probabilities were computed with OLGA. The researchers looked up shared CDR3 sequences in the immuneACCESS database (August 2020) and in VDJdb (December 2020). The immuneACCESS repertoire file appears here via TCRdb, limited to in-frame rearrangements. These files lack a portion of the clones; in checked studies, under half of the deficit traces to unresolved V genes, and the cause of the others is not known. V and J calls and clone size are copied from that table; D and trimming were computed from the DNA. For this sample the table gives 34,000 or so clones, of which around nine tenths were detected only once. The top ten clonotypes cover roughly 0.19% of the sample.

The twin pairs came from the European Cystic Fibrosis Twin and Sibling Study Cohort, a cohort that recruited patients from over 150 CF clinics across 14 European countries. Zygosity and CFTR genotype were verified in-house, and zygosity was tested by multiplex PCR of nine short tandem repeat loci. Peripheral blood was sampled from each twin, with clinical parameters recorded on the day of blood sampling. Phenol/chloroform extraction was used to isolate genomic DNA from peripheral blood cells, and the DNA was then kept in TE buffer at 4 degrees C. The clonotype originates from a boy younger than 10 with cystic fibrosis. What was sequenced was blood. The chain is made from TRBV5-6 and TRBJ2-1; a tentative D call is TRBD2 (5 bases match). The DNA sequence reads TGTGCCAGCAGCGGGATGGCGGGTGAGCAGTTCTTC. Protein translation: CASSGMAGEQFF.